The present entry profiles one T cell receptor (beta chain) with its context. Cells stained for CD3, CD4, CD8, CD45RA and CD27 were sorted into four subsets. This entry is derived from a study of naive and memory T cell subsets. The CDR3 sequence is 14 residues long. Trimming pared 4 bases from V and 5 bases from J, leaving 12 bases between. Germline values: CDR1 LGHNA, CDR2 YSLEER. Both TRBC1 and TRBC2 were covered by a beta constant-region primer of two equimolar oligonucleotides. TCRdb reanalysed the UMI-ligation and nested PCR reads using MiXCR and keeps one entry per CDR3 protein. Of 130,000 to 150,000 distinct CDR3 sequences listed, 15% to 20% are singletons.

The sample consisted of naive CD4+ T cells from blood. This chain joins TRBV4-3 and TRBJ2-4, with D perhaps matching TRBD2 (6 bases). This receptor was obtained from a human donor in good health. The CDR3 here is CASSRRDGENIQYF. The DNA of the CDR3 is TGCGCCAGCAGCCGGCGGGACGGCGAAAACATTCAGTACTTC.